This T cell receptor (beta chain) was identified during a study of chemoradiotherapy in HPV16-positive cancers. Turning to this clone: The target antigen is unknown.

TCRdb's table, derived via immunoSEQ multiplex PCR, lists solely in-frame clones and lacks some. The sample contains some 10,000 clones, roughly 70% of which appear only once. This CDR3 has 15 amino acids. Germline loops: CDR1 LNHNV, CDR2 YYDKDF (reference sequence). Trimming removed 6 bases at V and 4 bases at J, with 15 bases between. Study findings and constraints: Candidate HPV-specific clones and E7-related TCR motifs grew in tumor during treatment.

The sample was acquired from a patient who underwent chemoradiotherapy. This TCR derives from a human donor with HPV-associated anogenital cancer. The chain has TRBV15 and TRBJ2-2; D is perhaps TRBD2 (7 bases). The chain's CDR3 is CATSQGTKGTGELFF. As DNA, the CDR3 is TGTGCCACCAGTCAGGGGACTAAGGGCACCGGGGAGCTGTTTTTT.